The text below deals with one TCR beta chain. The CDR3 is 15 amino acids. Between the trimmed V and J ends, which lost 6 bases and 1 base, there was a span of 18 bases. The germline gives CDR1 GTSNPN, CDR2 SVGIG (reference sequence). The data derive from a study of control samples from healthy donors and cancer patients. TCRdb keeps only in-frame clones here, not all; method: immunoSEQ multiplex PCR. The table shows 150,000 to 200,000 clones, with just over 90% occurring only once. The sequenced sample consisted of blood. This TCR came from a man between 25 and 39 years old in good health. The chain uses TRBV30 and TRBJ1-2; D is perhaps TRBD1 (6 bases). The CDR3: CACIATGKSNYGYTF. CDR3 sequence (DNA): TGTGCCTGCATCGCGACAGGAAAAAGTAACTATGGCTACACCTTC.